The source of this T cell receptor beta chain is a study of neurological immune-mediated disorders. From the 5' RACE reads, TCRdb called clonotypes with MiXCR, one entry per CDR3 protein. The sample lists fewer than 40,000 distinct CDR3 sequences, 4% to 5.5% seen once, with around 9% in the top ten. CDR3 length: 12 residues. Germline CDR1 is ENHRY and CDR2 is SYGVKD. Turning to this clonotype: One end of the junction does not line up with germline, which may come from a read error.

V usage is TRBV10-3 and J usage is TRBJ1-1, with D hard to call. The TCR sequence derives from a man in his late teens or twenties in good health. The sequencing input was CD4+ T cells from blood. The CDR3: CSIISTGVQAFF. CDR3 DNA: TGTTCCATCATCTCGACCGGGGTGCAAGCTTTCTTT.